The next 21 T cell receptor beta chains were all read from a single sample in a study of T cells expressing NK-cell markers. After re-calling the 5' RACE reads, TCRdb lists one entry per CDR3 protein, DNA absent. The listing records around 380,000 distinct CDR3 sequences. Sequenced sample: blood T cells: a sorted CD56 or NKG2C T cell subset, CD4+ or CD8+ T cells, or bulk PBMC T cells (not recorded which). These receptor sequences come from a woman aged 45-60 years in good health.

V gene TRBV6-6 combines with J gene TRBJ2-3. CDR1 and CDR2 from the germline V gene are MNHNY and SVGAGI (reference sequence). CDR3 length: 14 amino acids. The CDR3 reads CASSYSMPMDTQYF.

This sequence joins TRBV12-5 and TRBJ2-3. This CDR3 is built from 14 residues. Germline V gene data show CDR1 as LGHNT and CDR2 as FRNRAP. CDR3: CASGLGSSTDTQYF. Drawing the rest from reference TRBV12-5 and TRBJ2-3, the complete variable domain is DARVTQTPRHKVTEMGQEVTMRCQPILGHNTVFWYRQTMMQGLELLAYFRNRAPLDDSGMPKDRFSAEMPDATLATLKIQPSEPRDSAVYFCASGLGSSTDTQYFGPGTRLTVL.

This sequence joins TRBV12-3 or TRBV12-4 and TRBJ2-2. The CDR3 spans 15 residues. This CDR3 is CASSLFGPNTGELFF.

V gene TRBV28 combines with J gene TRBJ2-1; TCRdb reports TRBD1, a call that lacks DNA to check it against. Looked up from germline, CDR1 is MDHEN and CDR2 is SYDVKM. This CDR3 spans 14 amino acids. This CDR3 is CASMGQGRNNEQFF.

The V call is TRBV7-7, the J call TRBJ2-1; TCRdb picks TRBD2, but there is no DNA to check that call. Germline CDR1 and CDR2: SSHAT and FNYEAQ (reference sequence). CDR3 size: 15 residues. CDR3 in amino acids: CASSLGLREGNEQFF.

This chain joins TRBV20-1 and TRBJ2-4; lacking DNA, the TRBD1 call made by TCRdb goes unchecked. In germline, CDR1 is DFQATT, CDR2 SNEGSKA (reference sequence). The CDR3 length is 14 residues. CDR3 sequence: CSARLPGRQNIQYF.

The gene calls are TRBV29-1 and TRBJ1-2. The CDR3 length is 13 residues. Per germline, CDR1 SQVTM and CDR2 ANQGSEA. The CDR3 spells CSVLRVLGYGYTF.

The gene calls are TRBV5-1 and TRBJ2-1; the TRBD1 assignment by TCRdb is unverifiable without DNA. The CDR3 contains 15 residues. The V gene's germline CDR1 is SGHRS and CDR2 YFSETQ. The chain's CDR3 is CASSFSTGGLNEQFF.

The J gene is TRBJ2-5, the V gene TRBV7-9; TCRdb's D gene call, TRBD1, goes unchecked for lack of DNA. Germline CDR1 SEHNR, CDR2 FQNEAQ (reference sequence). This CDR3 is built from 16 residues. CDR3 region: CASSPPGPGLGETQYF.

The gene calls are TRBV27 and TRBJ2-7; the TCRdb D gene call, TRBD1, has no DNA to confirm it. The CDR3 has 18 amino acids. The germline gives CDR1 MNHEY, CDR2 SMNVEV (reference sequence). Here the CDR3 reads CASSPRSFVQGSMDEQYF.

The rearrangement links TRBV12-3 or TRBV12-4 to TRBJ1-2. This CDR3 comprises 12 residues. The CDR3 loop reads CASRSGSQGYTF.

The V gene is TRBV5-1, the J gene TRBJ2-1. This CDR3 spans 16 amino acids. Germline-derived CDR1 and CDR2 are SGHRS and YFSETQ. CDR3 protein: CASSLRPIGSYNEQFF.

CDR3 residues: CASNRDRGRDSGYTF. V is TRBV2 and J is TRBJ1-2; TCRdb's D gene call, TRBD1, goes unchecked for lack of DNA. This CDR3 has 15 amino acids. In germline, CDR1 is SNHLY, CDR2 FYNNEI.

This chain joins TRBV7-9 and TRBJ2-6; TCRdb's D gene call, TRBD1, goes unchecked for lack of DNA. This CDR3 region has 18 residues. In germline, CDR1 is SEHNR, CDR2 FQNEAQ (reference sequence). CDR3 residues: CASSSIRQGRTGANVLTF.

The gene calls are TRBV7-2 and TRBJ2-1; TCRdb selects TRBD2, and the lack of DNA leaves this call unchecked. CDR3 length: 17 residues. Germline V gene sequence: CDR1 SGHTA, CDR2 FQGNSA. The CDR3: CASSSRSGTSGYNEQFF.

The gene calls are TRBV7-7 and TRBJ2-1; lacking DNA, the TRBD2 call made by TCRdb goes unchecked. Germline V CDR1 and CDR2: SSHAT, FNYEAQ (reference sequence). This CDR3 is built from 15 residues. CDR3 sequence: CASSYGLAGAGEQFF.

CDR3 protein: CATKGGGSFQPQHF. The chain recombines TRBV19 with TRBJ1-5; the TCRdb D gene call, TRBD1, has no DNA to confirm it. CDR1 is LNHDA and CDR2 is SQIVND in the germline V gene (reference sequence). The CDR3 consists of 14 residues. Based on the CDR3 plus reference TRBV19 and TRBJ1-5, the full variable domain is DGGITQSPKYLFRKEGQNVTLSCEQNLNHDAMYWYRQDPGQGLRLIYYSQIVNDFQKGDIAEGYSVSREKKESFPLTVTSAQKNPTAFYLCATKGGGSFQPQHFGDGTRLSIL.

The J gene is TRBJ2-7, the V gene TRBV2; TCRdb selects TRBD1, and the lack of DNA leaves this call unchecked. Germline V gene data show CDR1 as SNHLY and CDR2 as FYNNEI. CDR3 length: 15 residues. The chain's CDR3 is CASSETGPAVYEQYF.

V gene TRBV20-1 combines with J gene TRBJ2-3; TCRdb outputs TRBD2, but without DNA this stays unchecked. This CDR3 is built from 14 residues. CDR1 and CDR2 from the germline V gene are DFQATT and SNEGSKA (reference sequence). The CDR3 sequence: CSAARLAATDTQYF.

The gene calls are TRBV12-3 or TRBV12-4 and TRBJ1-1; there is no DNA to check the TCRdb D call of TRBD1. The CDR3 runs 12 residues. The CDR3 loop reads CASSLRQTEAFF.

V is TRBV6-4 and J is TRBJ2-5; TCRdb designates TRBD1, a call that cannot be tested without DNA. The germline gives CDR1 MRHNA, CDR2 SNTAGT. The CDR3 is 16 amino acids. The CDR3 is CASSDSGGTASETQYF.